This is a list of T cell receptor beta chains from one sample in a study of T cells after posttransplantation cyclophosphamide. Data came from immunoSEQ multiplex PCR; TCRdb stores just in-frame clones and leaves some out. The sample shows over 25,000 clones, no singletons; the ten largest hold approximately 1.5%. The source material was PBMCs. These receptor sequences come from a man in his fifties or sixties in good health, CMV-negative, and a related stem cell transplant donor. Each CDR3 is given with its conserved first and last residue. A D gene is named only where the DNA matches it firmly. Size is omitted from some rows. Given values are once, few, many or a class for expanded clones.

TRBV28	TRBJ2-7	many	TRBD1	TGTGCCAGCAGTTTCCGACAGGGATACGAGCAGTACTTC	CASSFRQGYEQYF
TRBV27	TRBJ2-5	many	TRBD2	TGTGCCAGCACCCTTATAGCGGGAGGAGCGGAGACCCAGTACTTC	CASTLIAGGAETQYF
TRBV18	TRBJ1-2	many	TRBD1	TGTGCCAGCTCAAGGACAGGGGGCTATGGCTACACCTTC	CASSRTGGYGYTF
TRBV30	TRBJ2-7	.	.	TGTGCCTGGAGGCCGGAACAGTTGCTTAACGGGCAGTACTTC	CAWRPEQLLNGQYF
TRBV7-3	TRBJ2-2	many	TRBD1	TGTGCCAGCAGCTTAAACCCGGACAGGGACACCGGGGAGCTGTTTTTT	CASSLNPDRDTGELFF
TRBV7-9	TRBJ2-6	many	.	TGTGCCAGCAGCTTAGCAATACAGGGTTTCTCTGGGGCCAACGTCCTGACTTTC	CASSLAIQGFSGANVLTF
TRBV28	TRBJ1-4	many	TRBD1	TGTGCCAGCAGCCCAGGGGGGTTTTGGGAAAAACTGTTTTTT	CASSPGGFWEKLFF
TRBV6-1	TRBJ2-2	.	.	TGTGCCAGCAGTGCGGGGGACGTCACCGGGGAGCTGTTTTTT	CASSAGDVTGELFF
TRBV9	TRBJ2-1	many	.	TGTGCCAGCAGCGTAGTGGTTACGACAGTCTATGAGCAGTTCTTC	CASSVVVTTVYEQFF
TRBV7-9	TRBJ2-3	many	.	TGTGCCAGCAGCTTTCTGGGGCGCTTAGGAGATACGCAGTATTTT	CASSFLGRLGDTQYF
TRBV6-1	TRBJ1-5	many	.	TGTGCCAGCAGTGAAGGTCAGGGGTGGGGGACGCCCCAGCATTTT	CASSEGQGWGTPQHF
TRBV6-1	TRBJ1-1	many	TRBD1	TGTGCCAGCAGTGAAGATTGGGACAGCACTGAAGCTTTCTTT	CASSEDWDSTEAFF
TRBV6-4	TRBJ2-3	medium-sized	TRBD2	TGTGCCAGCAGTGAAAGGGCTAGCGGGGGCACAGATACGCAGTATTTT	CASSERASGGTDTQYF
TRBV7-3	TRBJ2-7	many	.	TGTGCCAGCAGCCTAGGGGGGGCTGAGTACGAGCAGTACTTC	CASSLGGAEYEQYF
TRBV28	TRBJ2-7	many	.	TGTGCCAGCAGTTTCAAGACAGGGTCGTTCTGGACTAGCCCAGCCTACGAGCAGTACTTC	CASSFKTGSFWTSPAYEQYF
TRBV7-7	TRBJ2-1	many	.	TGTGCTAGCAGTCTTCTAGGGGTAGCCTACAATGAGCAGTTCTTC	CASSLLGVAYNEQFF
TRBV4-1	TRBJ1-4	many	TRBD1	TGCGCCAGCAGCCGAACCGGAGGGACAGGGGTTGAAAAACTGTTTTTT	CASSRTGGTGVEKLFF
TRBV5-1	TRBJ1-2	many	.	TGCGCCAGCAGCTGGACTTCTAGCCCGACAGGATATGGCTACACCTTC	CASSWTSSPTGYGYTF
TRBV11-2	TRBJ1-1	many	.	TGTGCCAGCAGCTTCACCCAGGACACTGAAGCTTTCTTT	CASSFTQDTEAFF
TRBV5-4	TRBJ2-7	many	.	TGTGCCAGCAGCTTGGAACCCGACTCGTTCTACGAGCAGTACTTC	CASSLEPDSFYEQYF
TRBV6-4	TRBJ2-1	many	TRBD1	TGTGCCAGCAGTGACCCGACAGGGAATGAGCAGTTCTTC	CASSDPTGNEQFF
TRBV11-3	TRBJ2-7	many	.	TGTGCCAGCAGCTCCCCTTCACTTTTCTACGAGCAGTACTTC	CASSSPSLFYEQYF
TRBV9	TRBJ2-1	many	.	TGTGCCAGCAGACCTCTTAGCTCCTACAATGAGCAGTTCTTC	CASRPLSSYNEQFF